The following is a T cell receptor (beta chain) sequence with its context. The data originate from a study of T cells expressing NK-cell markers. For each CDR3 protein, TCRdb gives one entry from its re-call of the 5' RACE reads, without DNA. With some 410,000 distinct CDR3 sequences in the sample, the ten largest clones hold 7.3%. The CDR3 is 14 residues long. In germline, CDR1 is DFQATT, CDR2 SNEGSKA (reference sequence). The sample consisted of blood T cells: a sorted CD56 or NKG2C T cell subset, CD4+ or CD8+ T cells, or bulk PBMC T cells (not recorded which). The sequence was obtained from a woman between 18 and 70 years old in good health. The rearrangement links TRBV20-1 to TRBJ2-4; TCRdb proposes TRBD1, but this gene call is untestable without DNA. CDR3 residues: CSARGDMAKNIQYF.